Below are 20 T cell receptor beta chains sequenced from a single sample in a study of OX40 agonist ivuxolimab in advanced cancers. Libraries were prepared through the immunoSEQ multiplex PCR assay. This immuneACCESS table, as held by TCRdb, lists in-frame sequences with V and J called but not all clones. Of the missing ones, under half trace to an unresolved V gene in checked studies; the others have no known cause. The sample has 65,000 to 90,000 clones on record, about 90% of them singletons. The top ten clonotypes cover roughly 8.4% of the sample. The sequencing used CD4+ or CD8+ T cells sorted from blood, collected in a trial of the OX40 agonist ivuxolimab. The origin of the receptors is an adult with an advanced solid tumor such as melanoma, head and neck, liver or kidney cancer.

CDR3 bases: TGTGCCAGCAGCTTAATGGGCGGAGGGGGTACCGGGGAGCTGTTTTTT. Translating it yields CASSLMGGGGTGELFF. The chain couples TRBV7-3 to TRBJ2-2, with D possibly being TRBD1 or TRBD2 (6 bases each). The germline gives CDR1 SGHTA, CDR2 FQGTGA. Trimming pared 1 base from V and 5 bases from J, leaving 14 bases between. The CDR3 is 16 amino acids.

The chain has TRBV4-3 and TRBJ1-5; D is ambiguous. Germline assignment: CDR1 LGHNA and CDR2 YSLEER. This CDR3 has 15 residues. Trimming took 3 bases from V and 7 from J, leaving 16 bases between them. The CDR3 region has the DNA TGCGCCAGCAGCCACGAACGAGGGAATCGGCAGCCCCAGCATTTT. It translates to CASSHERGNRQPQHF.

This chain connects TRBV19 to TRBJ2-2; 12 bases are a match to TRBD2. The length of the CDR3 is 14 residues. V was clipped by 6 bases and J by 11 bases; unmatched bases: 7. CDR1 and CDR2 from the germline V gene are LNHDA and SQIVND (reference sequence). The CDR3 loop reads CASRLAGGPGELFF. The CDR3 DNA is TGTGCCAGTAGGCTAGCGGGGGGGCCGGGCGAGCTGTTTTTT.

This rearrangement joins TRBV6-5 to TRBJ1-1; no clear D gene. The V gene's germline CDR1 is MNHEY and CDR2 SVGAGI. Trimming removed 8 bases from V and 9 bases from J, with 13 bases in between. The CDR3 spans 11 residues. Here the CDR3 reads CASGWGWKAFF. In DNA, the CDR3 is TGTGCCAGCGGCTGGGGATGGAAAGCTTTCTTT.

This clone was seen once. The V and J genes are TRBV7-9 and TRBJ1-1; D is unclear. The germline CDR1 and CDR2 sequences are SEHNR and FQNEAQ (reference sequence). V was shortened by 2 bases and J by 3 bases, with 10 bases between the two germline ends. This CDR3 is built from 14 residues. CDR3 in amino acids: CASSLSIQYTEAFF. CDR3 nucleotide sequence: TGTGCCAGCAGCTTAAGTATTCAGTACACTGAAGCTTTCTTT.

V and J are TRBV6-5 and TRBJ1-6, with D maybe TRBD1 (5 bases). Germline lookup yields CDR1 MNHEY and CDR2 SVGAGI. Trimming removed 6 bases from V and 10 bases from J, with 19 bases in between. The CDR3 consists of 15 residues. The DNA of the CDR3 is TGTGCCAGCAGGCCCCCGGGCTTTGGGGGGTCACCCCTCCACTTT. Translated, it gives CASRPPGFGGSPLHF.

V usage is TRBV29-1 and J usage is TRBJ2-1; D is uncertain. Trimming removed 4 bases from V and 6 bases from J, with 10 bases in between. Germline V gives CDR1 SQVTM, CDR2 ANQGSEA. The CDR3 runs 12 residues. CDR3: CSVVLVGNEQFF. The CDR3 DNA sequence: TGCAGCGTTGTTCTTGTGGGCAATGAGCAGTTCTTC.

This clone appeared a few times. This chain uses TRBV13 with TRBJ1-1; D call uncertain. Germline-derived CDR1 and CDR2 are PRHDT and FYEKMQ (reference sequence). The germline V and J ends were trimmed by 4 bases and 11 bases, with 14 bases remaining between them. This CDR3 has 12 amino acids. CDR3 DNA: TGTGCCAGCAGCTCCCCTCAAGCCGAGGCTTTCTTT. Translated: CASSSPQAEAFF.

The rearrangement joins TRBV2 to TRBJ1-3, with TRBD1 as a possible D gene (5 bases). V shed 6 bases and J shed 0 bases, with 24 bases lying between them. CDR3 length: 19 residues. Germline V gives CDR1 SNHLY, CDR2 FYNNEI. CDR3 sequence (DNA): TGTGCCAGCAGGGATACGGGACTCTACATAGATGTCTCTGGAAACACCATATATTTT. It translates to CASRDTGLYIDVSGNTIYF.

The chain recombines TRBV11-2 with TRBJ2-2, with D possibly being TRBD2 (5 bases). Germline CDR1 is SGHAT and CDR2 is FQNNGV. There are 17 residues in the CDR3. Trimming took 0 bases from V and 6 from J, leaving 17 bases between them. CDR3 sequence (DNA): TGTGCCAGCAGCTTAGATCCGCTAGCCGGGATTGCCGGGGAGCTGTTTTTT. As protein: CASSLDPLAGIAGELFF. Variable domain in full (rest from reference TRBV11-2 and TRBJ2-2): EAGVAQSPRYKIIEKRQSVAFWCNPISGHATLYWYQQILGQGPKLLIQFQNNGVVDDSQLPKDRFSAERLKGVDSTLKIQPAKLEDSAVYLCASSLDPLAGIAGELFFGEGSRLTVL.

This sequence joins TRBV15 and TRBJ2-1; the D gene is possibly TRBD2 (6 bases). V lost 0 bases to trimming and J lost 0 bases, with 15 bases between them. In germline, CDR1 is LNHNV, CDR2 YYDKDF (reference sequence). CDR3 length equals 18 residues. In DNA form, the CDR3 reads TGTGCCACCAGCAGAGACGTGGCTAGCGAAGACTCCTACAATGAGCAGTTCTTC. Encoded protein: CATSRDVASEDSYNEQFF. Full variable domain (rest looked up from reference TRBV15 and TRBJ2-1): DAMVIQNPRYQVTQFGKPVTLSCSQTLNHNVMYWYQQKSSQAPKLLFHYYDKDFNNEADTPDNFQSRRPNTSFCFLDIRSPGLGDTAMYLCATSRDVASEDSYNEQFFGPGTRLTVL.

The chain has TRBV4-3 and TRBJ1-6, with D hard to call. V lost 1 base and J 9 bases, leaving 10 bases between the germline ends. Germline-derived CDR1 and CDR2 are LGHNA and YSLEER. The CDR3 extends over 14 amino acids. As DNA, the CDR3 is TGCGCCAGCAGCCAAGGATCGATGGGTTCACCCCTCCACTTT. Translation: CASSQGSMGSPLHF.

This clone showed up just once. The V call is TRBV11-3, the J call TRBJ2-6; the D is unclear. The CDR3 is made up of 12 amino acids. V dropped 6 bases and J dropped 2 bases, with 2 bases sitting between them. Germline loops: CDR1 SGHNT, CDR2 YENEEA. CDR3 amino acids: CASSPGANVLTF. The CDR3 DNA is TGTGCCAGCAGTCCTGGGGCCAACGTCCTGACTTTC. The whole variable domain, remainder taken from reference TRBV11-3 and TRBJ2-6, is EAGVVQSPRYKIIEKKQPVAFWCNPISGHNTLYWYLQNLGQGPELLIRYENEEAVDDSQLPKDRFSAERLKGVDSTLKIQPAELGDSAVYLCASSPGANVLTFGAGSRLTVL.

The gene calls are TRBV5-1 and TRBJ2-3; 13 bases are shared with TRBD2. The CDR3 spans 15 residues. The J segment lost 6 bases and the V segment lost 4 bases, leaving 5 bases of the junction unmatched. In germline, CDR1 is SGHRS, CDR2 YFSETQ. The DNA of the CDR3 is TGCGCCAGCAGCGATGGGACTAGCGGGGTTGATACGCAGTATTTT. Translation gives CASSDGTSGVDTQYF.

The CDR3 DNA reads as TGTGCCAGCAGTTTGGGCTGGGATAGCAATCAGCCCCAGCATTTT. Translation: CASSLGWDSNQPQHF. The chain uses TRBV28 and TRBJ1-5; D unresolved. Trimming pared 3 bases from V and 0 bases from J, leaving 9 bases between. Germline V lookup: CDR1 MDHEN, CDR2 SYDVKM. The CDR3 sequence is 15 residues long.

V usage is TRBV6-5 and J usage is TRBJ2-5, with D perhaps TRBD2 (5 bases). V lost 0 bases and J 2 bases, leaving 10 bases between the germline ends. Germline V CDR1 and CDR2: MNHEY, SVGAGI. There are 15 residues in the CDR3. The CDR3 loop is CASSYSRKRQETQYF. Written as DNA, the CDR3 is TGTGCCAGCAGTTACTCGCGGAAGCGGCAAGAGACCCAGTACTTC.

V and J are TRBV11-3 and TRBJ2-7, with D tentatively TRBD1 (6 bases). The CDR3 spans 13 residues. Germline values: CDR1 SGHNT, CDR2 YENEEA. Deletions cut 6 bases from V and 4 bases from J, with 13 bases between. This CDR3 reads CASSPQGNYEQYV. CDR3 sequence (DNA): TGTGCCAGCAGTCCGCAGGGGAATTACGAGCAGTACGTC.

To note about this clone: The junction departs from germline at one end; a sequencing error may be responsible. The chain employs TRBV7-6 and TRBJ1-5; no clear D gene. CDR3 size: 12 residues. Germline V gene lookup returns CDR1 SGHVS and CDR2 FNYEAQ. The CDR3 coding sequence is TGTGTCAGCAGCTTAGTGAATCAGCCCCAGCATTTT. Translation: CVSSLVNQPQHF.

The chain uses TRBV30 and TRBJ2-7; no clear D gene. Germline V lookup: CDR1 GTSNPN, CDR2 SVGIG (reference sequence). With 0 bases removed from V and 4 bases from J, the gap between germline ends came to 10 bases. The CDR3 totals 13 residues. The CDR3 loop reads CAWSVGYEYEQYF. Written as DNA, the CDR3 is TGTGCCTGGAGTGTAGGGTATGAGTACGAGCAGTACTTC.

The chain recombines TRBV9 with TRBJ2-2, with 10 bases matching TRBD1. The CDR3 consists of 15 residues. Trimming at V came to 4 bases and at J to 5 bases, leaving 5 bases not matched to a gene. CDR1 SGDLS and CDR2 YYNGEE come from the germline V gene. The CDR3 is CASSLRTGGTGELFF. CDR3 nucleotides: TGTGCCAGCAGCTTGCGGACAGGGGGTACCGGGGAGCTGTTTTTT.